This T cell receptor beta chain was observed in a study of response to subunit inactivated influenza vaccine. TCRdb fed the RT-PCR reads into MiXCR, producing one record per CDR3 protein. The sample contains about 780,000 distinct CDR3 sequences, less than 20% of which appear only once. CDR1 and CDR2 from the germline V gene are SGHRS and YFSETQ. The CDR3 spans 16 residues. V was clipped by 2 bases and J by 5 bases, with 14 bases between them. Sample: PBMCs from blood, taken 5 to 6 days after vaccination. This TCR derives from a man aged 45 to 65 who received an inactivated influenza vaccine. This chain uses TRBV5-1 with TRBJ1-6; D possibly corresponds to TRBD1 (5 bases). The CDR3 is CASSLLGTAHNSPLHF. In DNA form, the CDR3 reads TGCGCCAGCAGCTTACTCGGGACGGCCCATAATTCACCCCTCCACTTT.